This TCR beta chain comes out of a study of OX40 agonist ivuxolimab in advanced cancers. Study at large: It was ivuxolimab, an agonistic anti-OX40 (CD134) antibody, that patients were treated with.

TCRdb's copy holds only in-frame clones and misses some; the assay was immunoSEQ multiplex PCR. This sample has under 65,000 clones, with approximately 91% found just once. CDR1 and CDR2 (germline): SGHRS, YFSETQ. Deletions cut 1 base from V and 7 bases from J, with 9 bases between. This CDR3 has 13 residues. This receptor was identified in an adult with an advanced solid tumor such as melanoma, head and neck, liver or kidney cancer. The sample here was CD4+ or CD8+ T cells sorted from blood, taken in a trial of the OX40 agonist ivuxolimab. The chain is built from TRBV5-1 and TRBJ2-1; D might be TRBD2 (6 bases). The CDR3 sequence is CASSLPSENEQFF. The CDR3 nucleotides read TGCGCCAGCAGCTTGCCTAGCGAAAATGAGCAGTTCTTC.